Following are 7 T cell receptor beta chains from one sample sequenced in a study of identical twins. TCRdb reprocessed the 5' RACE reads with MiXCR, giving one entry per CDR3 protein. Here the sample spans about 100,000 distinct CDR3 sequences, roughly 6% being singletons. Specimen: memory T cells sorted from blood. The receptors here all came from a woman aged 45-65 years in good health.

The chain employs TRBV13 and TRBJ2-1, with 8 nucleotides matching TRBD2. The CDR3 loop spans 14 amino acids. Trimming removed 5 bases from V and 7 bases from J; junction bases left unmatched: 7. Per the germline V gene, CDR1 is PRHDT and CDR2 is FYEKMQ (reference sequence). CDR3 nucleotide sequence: TGTGCCAGCAGCCCTCGGGGGGGTTGGAATGAGCAGTTCTTC. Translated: CASSPRGGWNEQFF.

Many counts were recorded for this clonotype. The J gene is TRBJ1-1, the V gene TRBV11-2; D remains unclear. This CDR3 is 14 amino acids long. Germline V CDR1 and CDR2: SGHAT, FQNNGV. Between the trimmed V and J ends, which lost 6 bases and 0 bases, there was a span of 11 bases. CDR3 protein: CASRDRRLNTEAFF. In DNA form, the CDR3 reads TGTGCCAGCAGAGACCGAAGACTGAACACTGAAGCTTTCTTT.

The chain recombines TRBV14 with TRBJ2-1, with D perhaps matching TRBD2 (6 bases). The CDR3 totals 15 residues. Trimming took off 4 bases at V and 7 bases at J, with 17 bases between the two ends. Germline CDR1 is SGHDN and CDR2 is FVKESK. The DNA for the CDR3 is TGTGCCAGCAGCCGCGAGGGGAGGCCTACAAATGAGCAGTTCTTC. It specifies CASSREGRPTNEQFF.

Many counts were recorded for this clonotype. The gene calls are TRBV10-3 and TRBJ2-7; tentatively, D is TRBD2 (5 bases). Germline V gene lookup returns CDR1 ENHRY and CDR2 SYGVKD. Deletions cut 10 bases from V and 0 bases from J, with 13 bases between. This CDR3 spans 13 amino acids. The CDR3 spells CATETGSSYEQYF. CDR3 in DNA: TGTGCCACCGAGACGGGAAGCTCCTACGAGCAGTACTTC.

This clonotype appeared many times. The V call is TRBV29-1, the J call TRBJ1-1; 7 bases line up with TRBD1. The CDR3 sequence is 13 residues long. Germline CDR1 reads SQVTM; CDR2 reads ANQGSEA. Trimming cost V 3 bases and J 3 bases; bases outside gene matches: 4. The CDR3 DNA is TGCAGCGTTGAGCCAGGGGGATACACTGAAGCTTTCTTT. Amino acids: CSVEPGGYTEAFF.

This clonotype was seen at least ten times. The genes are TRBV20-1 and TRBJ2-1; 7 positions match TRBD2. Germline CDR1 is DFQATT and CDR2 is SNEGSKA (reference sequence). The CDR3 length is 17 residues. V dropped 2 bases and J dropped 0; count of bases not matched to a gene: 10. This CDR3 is CSARSILATSSYNEQFF. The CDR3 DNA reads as TGCAGTGCTAGATCAATACTAGCGACTAGCTCCTACAATGAGCAGTTCTTC.

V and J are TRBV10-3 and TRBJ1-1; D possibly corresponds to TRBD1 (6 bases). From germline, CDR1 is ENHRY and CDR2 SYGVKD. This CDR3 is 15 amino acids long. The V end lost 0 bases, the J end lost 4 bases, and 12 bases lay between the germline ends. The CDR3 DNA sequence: TGTGCCATCAGTGAGTCTCGGGGGCTCGGCACTGAAGCTTTCTTT. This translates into CAISESRGLGTEAFF.